This TCR beta chain was captured by sequencing in a study of blood T cell repertoires in COVID-19. Everyone who took part was roughly 18 to 89 years old, and they came from 20 to 25 US areas. Participant-reported clinical history was the basis for cohort assignment. The table came from immunoSEQ multiplex PCR; TCRdb's copy has only in-frame clones and leaves some out. Of roughly 150,000 clones in the sample, around four fifths are singletons; the top ten hold 8%. The V end was cut by 6 bases, the J end by 7 bases, with 18 bases between. Germline assignment: CDR1 LGHDT and CDR2 YNNKEL (reference sequence). The CDR3 has 14 residues.

The sequence derives from a woman aged 50 to 60 who had recovered from COVID-19. Sequenced sample: PBMCs or T cells enriched from blood (not recorded which). The V call is TRBV3-1 (or the pseudogene TRBV3-2), the J call TRBJ1-1, with D maybe TRBD1 (6 bases). The CDR3 region is CASSPVQGLNEAFF. In DNA, the CDR3 is TGTGCCAGCAGTCCTGTACAGGGTCTCAATGAAGCTTTCTTT.